The clone carrying this T cell receptor beta chain was observed at least ten times. Amplification of TCR beta CDR3 regions used RNA transcripts. HTBI primers served in a first-round RT-PCR, which a second-round multiplex PCR followed. TCRdb re-analysed the multiplex PCR reads in MiXCR, keeping a single row per CDR3 protein. The sample carries about 740,000 distinct CDR3 sequences, roughly 41% recorded once. The data were obtained in a study of Graves' ophthalmopathy and Graves' hyperthyroidism. The trim removed 4 bases at V and 4 bases at J, leaving 16 bases unmatched. Germline loops: CDR1 SQVTM, CDR2 ANQGSEA. CDR3 length equals 17 residues.

The sample was peripheral blood. The chain recombines TRBV29-1 with TRBJ2-7, with 10 bases aligning to TRBD2. The origin of this receptor is an adult man with Graves' ophthalmopathy. Written as DNA, the CDR3 is TGCAGCGTTGTCGAACTAGCGGGGTTCCTCGGAGGGTACGAGCAGTACTTC. This encodes CSVVELAGFLGGYEQYF.